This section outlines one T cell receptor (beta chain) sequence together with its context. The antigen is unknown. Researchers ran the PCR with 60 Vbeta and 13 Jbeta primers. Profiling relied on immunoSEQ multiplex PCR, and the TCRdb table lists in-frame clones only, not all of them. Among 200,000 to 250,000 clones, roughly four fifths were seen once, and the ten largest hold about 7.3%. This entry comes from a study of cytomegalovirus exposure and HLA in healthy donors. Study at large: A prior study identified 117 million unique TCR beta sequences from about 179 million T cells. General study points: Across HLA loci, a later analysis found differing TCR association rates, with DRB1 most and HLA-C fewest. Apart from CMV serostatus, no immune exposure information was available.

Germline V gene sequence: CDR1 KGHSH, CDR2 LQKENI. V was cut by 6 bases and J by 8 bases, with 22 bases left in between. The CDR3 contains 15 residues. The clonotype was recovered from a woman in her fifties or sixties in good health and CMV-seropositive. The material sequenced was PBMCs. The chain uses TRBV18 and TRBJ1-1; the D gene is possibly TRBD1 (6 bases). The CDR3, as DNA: TGTGCCAGCTCCCTATACTCTTCAGGGGCAGGGGAAGCTTTCTTT. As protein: CASSLYSSGAGEAFF.